Listed below are T cell receptor beta chains from one sample, sequenced in a study of cytomegalovirus exposure and HLA in healthy donors. The method was immunoSEQ multiplex PCR; TCRdb's version includes in-frame clones alone and lacks a portion of them. The sample has 330,000 or so clones; more than 80% are singletons. Material: PBMCs. The receptors come from a woman between 18 and 29 years old in good health and CMV-seronegative. Both conserved end residues are part of each CDR3. Each record gives: V gene, clone size, J gene, D gene, CDR3 protein, CDR3 DNA. The D gene is left open where the match is weak. Rows may omit the clone size; those that give it use once, few, many or a size class.

v_gene: TRBV4-3
abundance: .
j_gene: TRBJ2-7
d_gene: .
CDR3aa: CASSQGSGTGSSYEQYF
CDR3nt: TGCGCCAGCAGCCAAGGCTCCGGAACAGGGAGCTCCTACGAGCAGTACTTC

v_gene: TRBV20-1
abundance: once
j_gene: TRBJ2-1
d_gene: .
CDR3aa: CSCQLHEQFF
CDR3nt: TGCAGCTGCCAGTTACATGAGCAGTTCTTC

v_gene: TRBV9
abundance: once
j_gene: TRBJ1-2
d_gene: .
CDR3aa: CASSVGIENYGYTF
CDR3nt: TGTGCCAGCAGCGTAGGAATAGAGAACTATGGCTACACCTTC

v_gene: TRBV6-5
abundance: .
j_gene: TRBJ1-2
d_gene: .
CDR3aa: CASSYLSGGNYGYTF
CDR3nt: TGTGCCAGCAGTTACTTGTCGGGGGGGAACTATGGCTACACCTTC

v_gene: TRBV6-5
abundance: .
j_gene: TRBJ2-4
d_gene: TRBD1
CDR3aa: CASSDGQGADIQYF
CDR3nt: TGTGCCAGCAGTGACGGACAGGGGGCCGACATTCAGTACTTC

v_gene: TRBV29-1
abundance: .
j_gene: TRBJ2-2
d_gene: .
CDR3aa: CSVDGVGPNTGELFF
CDR3nt: TGCAGCGTTGATGGTGTGGGGCCGAACACCGGGGAGCTGTTTTTT

v_gene: TRBV6-5
abundance: .
j_gene: TRBJ2-2
d_gene: TRBD2
CDR3aa: CASSLSGSNTGELFF
CDR3nt: TGTGCCAGCAGTCTGAGCGGGAGTAACACCGGGGAGCTGTTTTTT

v_gene: TRBV4-3
abundance: .
j_gene: TRBJ2-7
d_gene: TRBD2
CDR3aa: CASSQGTSGRAYEQYF
CDR3nt: TGCGCCAGCAGCCAGGGGACTAGCGGGAGGGCCTACGAGCAGTACTTC

v_gene: TRBV6-1
abundance: .
j_gene: TRBJ2-5
d_gene: TRBD2
CDR3aa: CASSEASGTQETQYF
CDR3nt: TGTGCCAGCAGTGAGGCTAGCGGTACCCAAGAGACCCAGTACTTC

v_gene: TRBV6-1
abundance: .
j_gene: TRBJ2-1
d_gene: TRBD1
CDR3aa: CASKGTGLNEQFF
CDR3nt: TGTGCCAGCAAGGGGACAGGGCTCAATGAGCAGTTCTTC

v_gene: TRBV5-1
abundance: .
j_gene: TRBJ2-7
d_gene: .
CDR3aa: CASSLTGYEQYF
CDR3nt: TGCGCCAGCAGCTTGACGGGCTACGAGCAGTACTTC

v_gene: TRBV25-1
abundance: .
j_gene: TRBJ2-3
d_gene: .
CDR3aa: CASSDLPDWMDTQYF
CDR3nt: TGTGCCAGCAGTGACCTCCCCGACTGGATGGATACGCAGTATTTT

v_gene: TRBV27
abundance: .
j_gene: TRBJ1-5
d_gene: .
CDR3aa: CASSLSRGNQPQHF
CDR3nt: TGTGCCAGCAGTTTATCCCGGGGCAATCAGCCCCAGCATTTT

v_gene: TRBV15
abundance: .
j_gene: TRBJ2-2
d_gene: .
CDR3aa: CATSRDHGGELFF
CDR3nt: TGTGCCACCAGCAGAGATCACGGCGGGGAGCTGTTTTTT

v_gene: TRBV4-1
abundance: .
j_gene: TRBJ1-1
d_gene: .
CDR3aa: CASTLLWSGTEAFF
CDR3nt: TGCGCCAGCACCCTCCTGTGGTCGGGGACTGAAGCTTTCTTT